This T cell receptor beta chain was documented in a study of regulatory T cells in long-lasting Graves disease. With respect to this clonotype: Antigen: not known.

The time point was: newly diagnosed GD, antithyroid drugs for less than 3 months. Making the TCR library involved RNA that had been extracted from PBMCs. The authors built TCR beta libraries using iRepertoire HTBI primers and Arm-PCR of CDR3 regions. TCRdb ran MiXCR on the multiplex PCR reads and lists one entry per CDR3 protein. The sample consists of some 240,000 distinct CDR3 sequences, approximately 18% of them appearing once. Looked up from germline, CDR1 is SQVTM and CDR2 is ANQGSEA. CDR3 length equals 14 residues. Whole-study results and caveats: Thyroid tissue was not sampled; only peripheral blood was. Persistent disease showed a preference for TRBV28, TRBJ1-2 and TRBJ2-5. Persistent patients shared 2,500 to 3,000 public clonotypes among themselves. Newly diagnosed patients shared fewer, at about a thousand.

Separately, the same data were catalogued under a study of T cells in Graves' hyperthyroidism and ophthalmopathy.

The TCR sequence derives from a woman younger than 45 with Graves disease. The J gene is TRBJ2-1, the V gene TRBV29-1, with unresolved D. The specimen comprised peripheral blood mononuclear cells (PBMCs), sampled at new diagnosis, from a patient treated with antithyroid drugs. CDR3: CNAARLVGNNEQFF. The CDR3 DNA reads TGCAACGCCGCCAGGCTAGTTGGGAACAATGAGCAGTTCTTC.